These 14 T cell receptor beta chains were sequenced from one sample in a study of vaccination effects on CD4 cells after COVID-19. For these TCRs, the target antigens are not known. Scientists isolated CD4+ T cells after a roughly nine-day culture period ended. Clones were sequenced by immunoSEQ multiplex PCR, and TCRdb holds only the in-frame ones, with some missing. The sample has roughly 30,000 clones; 70% are singletons. Here the sequenced sample was CD4+ T cells from PBMCs cultured without peptide, taken before COVID-19 vaccination. The receptors were sampled from a human donor who received a COVID-19 vaccine.

In this sample, this clone turned up once. The chain is built from TRBV5-1 and TRBJ1-2, with D maybe TRBD1 (5 bases). Germline assignment: CDR1 SGHRS and CDR2 YFSETQ. This CDR3 has 13 amino acids. The V end was cut by 5 bases, the J end by 0 bases, with 8 bases between. The CDR3: CASRDTTNYGYTF. The CDR3 bases are TGCGCCAGCAGGGACACAACTAACTATGGCTACACCTTC.

This chain uses TRBV25-1 with TRBJ2-2; 9 bases line up with TRBD1. V lost 4 bases and J lost 5; bases outside the gene matches: 8. The CDR3 loop spans 16 amino acids. Germline assignment: CDR1 MGHDK and CDR2 SYGVNS. The CDR3 bases are TGTGCCAGCAGTGCCACAGGGGGCGGTGGGACCGGGGAGCTGTTTTTT. Translated, it gives CASSATGGGGTGELFF.

V gene TRBV18 combines with J gene TRBJ1-1, with 7 bases lining up with TRBD1. CDR1 and CDR2 (germline): KGHSH, LQKENI. J lost 4 bases, V lost 4 bases, and 15 bases had no gene match. This CDR3 contains 17 residues. The chain's CDR3 is CASSLTGTVEGITEAFF. The CDR3 DNA is TGTGCCAGCTCACTAACCGGGACAGTAGAGGGGATCACTGAAGCTTTCTTT. The full variable domain, with the rest looked up from reference TRBV18 and TRBJ1-1, is NAGVMQNPRHLVRRRGQEARLRCSPMKGHSHVYWYRQLPEEGLKFMVYLQKENIIDESGMPKERFSAEFPKEGPSILRIQQVVRGDSAAYFCASSLTGTVEGITEAFFGQGTRLTVV.

The genes are TRBV19 and TRBJ2-2; D is perhaps TRBD2 (6 bases). The V end was cut by 7 bases, the J end by 1 base, with 10 bases between. The CDR3 is made up of 14 amino acids. Germline V gene data show CDR1 as LNHDA and CDR2 as SQIVND (reference sequence). The CDR3 region has the DNA TGTGCCAGTATTGTAGCGGTGAACACCGGGGAGCTGTTTTTT. Its translation: CASIVAVNTGELFF. The variable domain in full, with the rest retrieved from reference TRBV19 and TRBJ2-2, is DGGITQSPKYLFRKEGQNVTLSCEQNLNHDAMYWYRQDPGQGLRLIYYSQIVNDFQKGDIAEGYSVSREKKESFPLTVTSAQKNPTAFYLCASIVAVNTGELFFGEGSRLTVL.

Details on this clone: At one boundary the junction diverges from the germline segment, which might be a read error. The chain recombines TRBV4-1 with TRBJ2-5; D ambiguous. This CDR3 spans 12 amino acids. The germline V gene has CDR1 MGHRA and CDR2 YSYEKL. CDR3 residues: CASSQDLGRLNF. The CDR3 nucleotides are TGCGCCAGCAGCCAAGATCTCGGGCGTCTTAACTTC.

The gene calls are TRBV15 and TRBJ2-3, with 11 bases lining up with TRBD2. With V trimmed by 2 bases and J by 6 bases, 7 bases remained unmatched. CDR3 length: 16 residues. The germline CDR1 and CDR2 sequences are LNHNV and YYDKDF (reference sequence). Here the CDR3 reads CATSRSSGGATDTQYF. CDR3 in DNA: TGTGCCACCAGCAGAAGTAGCGGGGGGGCAACCGATACGCAGTATTTT.

The rearrangement joins TRBV5-1 to TRBJ2-2; 11 bases map to TRBD2. V gave up 3 bases and J gave up 0 bases; unmatched junction bases: 13. Germline V gives CDR1 SGHRS, CDR2 YFSETQ. The CDR3 is 20 amino acids. Here the CDR3 DNA reads TGCGCCAGCAGCTCACTTTCCCCTAGCGGGGGGCTTGCGAACACCGGGGAGCTGTTTTTT. As protein: CASSSLSPSGGLANTGELFF.

The CDR3 nucleotides read TGTGCCAGCAGGCCTCCAGGCAGGTCCCCGAATCAGCCCCAGCATTTT. It translates to CASRPPGRSPNQPQHF. The chain is built from TRBV21-1 and TRBJ1-5; the table's D gene call, TRBD1, was not cross checked with the DNA. TRBV21-1 is an annotated pseudogene. The CDR3 is made up of 16 amino acids.

This chain uses TRBV14 with TRBJ1-2, with 9 bases matching TRBD1. The V segment lost 3 bases and the J segment 7 bases; nucleotides outside the gene matches: 6. The germline CDR1 and CDR2 sequences are SGHDN and FVKESK. The CDR3 contains 14 residues. Written as DNA, the CDR3 is TGTGCCAGCAGCCATGGGACAGGGTTCTCTGGCTACACCTTC. Translated, it gives CASSHGTGFSGYTF.

The chain joins TRBV18 to TRBJ2-1, with 7 positions matching TRBD2. Germline V lookup: CDR1 KGHSH, CDR2 LQKENI. V trimming: 5 bases; J trimming: 9 bases; junction bases outside the gene matches: 10. This CDR3 comprises 14 residues. Here the CDR3 reads CASSGSGVMGEQFF. Written as DNA, the CDR3 is TGTGCCAGCTCAGGGAGCGGGGTAATGGGTGAGCAGTTCTTC.

V gene TRBV4-1 combines with J gene TRBJ2-1, with 9 bases matching TRBD2. CDR1 is MGHRA, CDR2 YSYEKL, per germline. CDR3 length: 20 amino acids. The J segment lost 6 bases and the V segment lost 0 bases, leaving 18 bases of the junction unmatched. CDR3 sequence: CASSQDRIRLAGKSRNEQFF. Written as DNA, the CDR3 is TGCGCCAGCAGCCAAGATAGGATTCGGCTAGCGGGAAAAAGTCGCAATGAGCAGTTCTTC.

This clone was seen more than once but under ten times. The rearrangement joins TRBV5-1 to TRBJ2-3; D perhaps matches TRBD2 (6 bases). Looked up from germline, CDR1 is SGHRS and CDR2 is YFSETQ. V was shortened by 1 base and J by 14 bases, with 20 bases between the two germline ends. The CDR3 loop spans 14 amino acids. CDR3 DNA sequence: TGCGCCAGCAGCTTGTCCCGGGACTCTATCCGGGGGTATTTT. Its translation: CASSLSRDSIRGYF.

The chain uses TRBV4-1 and TRBJ2-5; TRBD2 is a possible D gene (7 bases). Trimming left V 0 bases short and J 5 bases short, with 13 bases between. CDR1 is MGHRA and CDR2 is YSYEKL in the germline V gene. This CDR3 spans 15 amino acids. CDR3 region: CASSQDGGGAETQYF. In DNA, the CDR3 is TGCGCCAGCAGCCAAGATGGGGGGGGCGCGGAGACCCAGTACTTC.

CDR3 in amino acids: CAWSKTSNTEAFF. The CDR3 DNA reads as TGTGCCTGGAGCAAGACCTCGAACACTGAAGCTTTCTTT. The chain has TRBV30 and TRBJ1-1; D remains ambiguous. V was pared by 3 bases and J by 1 base, with 9 bases between. Germline V CDR1 and CDR2: GTSNPN, SVGIG (reference sequence). The CDR3 loop spans 13 amino acids.